This T cell receptor beta chain was sequenced in a study of glioma-infiltrating T cells after dendritic cell vaccination. For the study at large: Patients received three intradermal dendritic cell vaccine injections at biweekly intervals.

Primers: 60 V beta forward and 13 J beta reverse. Profiling relied on immunoSEQ multiplex PCR, and the TCRdb table lists in-frame clones only, not all of them. The sample carries about 92,000 clones, more than 75% recorded once. The CDR3 runs to 14 residues. V lost 5 bases and J lost 0, with 11 bases in between. Germline V CDR1 and CDR2: KGHSH, LQKENI. The sample holds a few counts of this clone. Sample: blood, taken before dendritic cell vaccination. The chain uses TRBV18 and TRBJ2-7; tentative D call: TRBD1 (6 bases). The origin of this receptor is a human donor with glioblastoma. The CDR3 loop reads CASSKDRSSYEQYF. Here the CDR3 DNA reads TGTGCCAGCTCAAAAGACAGGAGCTCCTACGAGCAGTACTTC.